The clone carrying this T cell receptor (beta chain) was seen a few times. Antigen specificity is unknown. This record comes from a study of CD8 T cells in ankylosing spondylitis. Notes on the study in general: As reported, disease-linked clones showed significant enrichment in matched ankylosing spondylitis synovial fluid.

TCRdb re-analysed the 5' RACE reads in MiXCR, keeping a single row per CDR3 protein. This sample yields about 340,000 distinct CDR3 sequences, of which 14% to 15% are seen a single time; approximately 1% belongs to the top ten. Material: blood, either unsorted or a sorted T cell fraction (not recorded which). This clonotype was obtained from a male donor with ankylosing spondylitis or in good health (not recorded which).

CDR3 sequence: CATSRVGETDTQYF. In DNA, the CDR3 is TGTGCCACCAGCAGAGTCGGAGAAACAGATACGCAGTATTTT. The V call is TRBV15, the J call TRBJ2-3; D is unclear. The CDR3 is 14 amino acids. V lost 1 base, J lost 3 bases, and 8 bases lay in between. The V gene's germline CDR1 is LNHNV and CDR2 YYDKDF (reference sequence).